This passage covers 19 T cell receptor beta chains from one sample sequenced in a study of Ad26.COV2.S vaccination and SARS-CoV-2 variants. As for treatment: around 19 received Ad26.COV2.S at low or high dose, single or two shots; 5 received placebo; per-sample allocation not given. Specimens were obtained on day 63 following the first vaccine or placebo injection. The assay was immunoSEQ multiplex PCR, and TCRdb's table has in-frame clones only and misses some. The sample consists of 400,000 to 450,000 clones, around 92% of them appearing once. Material: peripheral blood, obtained in a trial of Ad26.COV2.S vaccine versus placebo. The source is a person between 18 and 65 years old who received the Ad26.COV2.S COVID-19 vaccine or a placebo.

DNA for the CDR3: TGTGCCAGCAGCCCCGGTACAGGGAATTCTGGAAACACCATATATTTT. Protein product: CASSPGTGNSGNTIYF. J is TRBJ1-3 and V is TRBV11-3, with TRBD1 as a possible D gene (6 bases). CDR1 and CDR2 from the germline V gene are SGHNT and YENEEA. The CDR3 totals 16 residues. V was cut by 5 bases and J by 1 base, with 15 bases left in between.

This clone was counted between two and nine times. The chain employs TRBV4-3 and TRBJ2-6, with D uncertain. Trimming took off 0 bases at V and 0 bases at J, with 9 bases between the two ends. The CDR3 is 17 amino acids. Germline values: CDR1 LGHNA, CDR2 YSLEER. The CDR3 DNA reads TGCGCCAGCAGCCAAGACAGTTCGAGCTCTGGGGCCAACGTCCTGACTTTC. Protein product: CASSQDSSSSGANVLTF.

V gene TRBV5-1 combines with J gene TRBJ1-1; possibly TRBD1 for D (5 bases). V lost 3 bases and J 3 bases, leaving 12 bases between the germline ends. Germline lookup yields CDR1 SGHRS and CDR2 YFSETQ. The CDR3 consists of 14 residues. Here the CDR3 DNA reads TGCGCCAGCAGCTGGAGAGGAGGGGACACTGAAGCTTTCTTT. Translation gives CASSWRGGDTEAFF.

The V and J genes are TRBV2 and TRBJ2-2; no firm D call. This CDR3 region has 10 residues. The germline CDR1 and CDR2 sequences are SNHLY and FYNNEI. V was clipped by 5 bases and J by 13 bases, with 8 bases between them. In DNA form, the CDR3 reads TGTGCCAGCAGTAGTGCAAGGCTGTTTTTT. Translating it yields CASSSARLFF.

The rearrangement links TRBV24-1 to TRBJ1-2; D is uncertain. The ends were cut back, 4 bases at V and 6 bases at J, with 8 bases in the middle. Germline V gene lookup returns CDR1 KGHDR and CDR2 SFDVKD. The CDR3 is made up of 12 amino acids. The DNA for the CDR3 is TGTGCCACCAGTGACTGGGCTGATGGCTACACCTTC. This encodes CATSDWADGYTF.

The chain has TRBV19 and TRBJ2-2, with TRBD1 as a possible D gene (5 bases). In germline, CDR1 is LNHDA, CDR2 SQIVND (reference sequence). The CDR3 spans 17 residues. Deletions cut 5 bases from V and 1 base from J, with 17 bases between. The chain's CDR3 is CASSLPHTQVNTGELFF. As DNA, the CDR3 is TGTGCCAGTAGTCTTCCTCATACACAGGTGAACACCGGGGAGCTGTTTTTT. Full variable domain (outside the CDR3, taken from reference TRBV19 and TRBJ2-2): DGGITQSPKYLFRKEGQNVTLSCEQNLNHDAMYWYRQDPGQGLRLIYYSQIVNDFQKGDIAEGYSVSREKKESFPLTVTSAQKNPTAFYLCASSLPHTQVNTGELFFGEGSRLTVL.

The rearrangement links TRBV15 to TRBJ1-1; D unclear. The CDR3 extends over 15 amino acids. Germline CDR1 is LNHNV and CDR2 is YYDKDF (reference sequence). Trimming cost V 0 bases and J 1 base, with 9 bases left between them. CDR3 nucleotides: TGTGCCACCAGCAGAGATCCACGCGGGAACACTGAAGCTTTCTTT. Its translation is CATSRDPRGNTEAFF.

As DNA, the CDR3 is TGTGCCTGGAGCACAGGGCCAACTAATGAAAAACTGTTTTTT. Residues: CAWSTGPTNEKLFF. The chain links TRBV30 to TRBJ1-4; possibly TRBD1 for D (6 bases). The germline V and J ends were trimmed by 3 bases and 0 bases, with 8 bases remaining between them. The length of the CDR3 is 14 residues. Germline V gene sequence: CDR1 GTSNPN, CDR2 SVGIG (reference sequence).

The V and J genes are TRBV27 and TRBJ1-5; D is ambiguous. The CDR3 spans 15 residues. The V gene lost 6 bases and the J gene lost 2 bases, with 14 bases spanning the gap. Germline V CDR1 and CDR2: MNHEY, SMNVEV (reference sequence). For the CDR3, the DNA is TGTGCCAGCAGAGAATCAGGTTTAGGCAATCAGCCCCAGCATTTT. Protein product: CASRESGLGNQPQHF.

The chain links TRBV6-5 to TRBJ1-4, with 7 bases fitting TRBD1. The V segment lost 2 bases and the J segment 4 bases; nucleotides outside the gene matches: 7. The CDR3 contains 16 residues. CDR1 is MNHEY and CDR2 is SVGAGI in the germline V gene. CDR3 sequence: CASSYHGTADNEKLFF. The CDR3 DNA follows: TGTGCCAGCAGTTACCACGGGACAGCTGATAATGAAAAACTGTTTTTT.

The chain recombines TRBV27 with TRBJ2-5; 8 positions agree with TRBD1. In germline, CDR1 is MNHEY, CDR2 SMNVEV (reference sequence). V lost 5 bases to trimming and J lost 1 base; unmatched junction nucleotides: 12. This CDR3 comprises 17 residues. CDR3 region: CASSPLEDRDPQETQYF. DNA of the CDR3: TGTGCCAGCAGTCCTCTGGAGGACAGGGACCCCCAAGAGACCCAGTACTTC.

The CDR3 DNA is TGTGCCATCGGGCCGGGACAGGGTCCGTTGAACACTGAAGCTTTCTTT. It codes for CAIGPGQGPLNTEAFF. The chain couples TRBV10-3 to TRBJ1-1, with 9 bases that match TRBD1. This CDR3 spans 16 amino acids. Germline V gene sequence: CDR1 ENHRY, CDR2 SYGVKD. The V and J ends lost 8 bases and 0 bases, in that order; junction bases with no gene match: 10.

This sequence joins TRBV11-2 and TRBJ1-1; TRBD1 matches 10 bases. CDR3 length: 15 amino acids. CDR1 and CDR2 (germline): SGHAT, FQNNGV. The trim removed 5 bases at V and 1 base at J, leaving 4 bases unmatched. The CDR3 protein is CASSRGQGSNTEAFF. CDR3 sequence (DNA): TGTGCCAGCAGCCGGGGACAGGGGTCGAACACTGAAGCTTTCTTT.

This sequence joins TRBV2 and TRBJ2-1; D perhaps matches TRBD1 (6 bases). The V end lost 4 bases, the J end lost 3 bases, and 13 bases lay between the germline ends. Germline V CDR1 and CDR2: SNHLY, FYNNEI. The CDR3 totals 15 residues. CDR3 nucleotide sequence: TGTGCCAGCAGTGGGACAGCGATCCACTACAATGAGCAGTTCTTC. This gives the protein CASSGTAIHYNEQFF.

The chain joins TRBV4-1 to TRBJ1-4; a possible D gene is TRBD1 (5 bases). The germline gives CDR1 MGHRA, CDR2 YSYEKL. V was shortened by 8 bases and J by 0 bases, with 10 bases between the two germline ends. CDR3 length equals 14 residues. The CDR3 sequence is CASVGHPTNEKLFF. The CDR3 bases are TGCGCCAGCGTCGGACATCCAACTAATGAAAAACTGTTTTTT.

The CDR3 sequence is CASSQEPMAGGMNTGELFF. The CDR3 DNA sequence: TGCGCCAGCAGCCAAGAACCGATGGCGGGGGGCATGAACACCGGGGAGCTGTTTTTT. This chain links TRBV4-3 with TRBJ2-2, with TRBD2 matching over 8 bases. With 0 bases clipped from V and 1 base from J, the junction kept 10 bases outside the gene matches. Germline V lookup: CDR1 LGHNA, CDR2 YSLEER. The CDR3 runs 19 residues.

The chain carries TRBV5-4 and TRBJ2-5; 7 bases fit TRBD2. This CDR3 is 14 amino acids long. Germline CDR1 SGHNT, CDR2 YYREEE (reference sequence). The ends lost 9 bases at V and 2 bases at J; junction bases unmatched: 10. CDR3 DNA sequence: TGTGCCAACTCCCTAGGACTAGATCAAGAGACCCAGTACTTC. It encodes CANSLGLDQETQYF.

This clone was counted a single time. V is TRBV5-1 and J is TRBJ2-1, with 9 positions matching TRBD2. After removal of 4 bases from V and 2 bases from J, the junction contained 4 bases not matched to a gene. Germline CDR1 reads SGHRS; CDR2 reads YFSETQ. There are 15 residues in the CDR3. CDR3 sequence: CASSPRGGAYNEQFF. CDR3 nucleotide sequence: TGCGCCAGCAGCCCGCGGGGGGGCGCCTACAATGAGCAGTTCTTC.

DNA for the CDR3: TGTGCCAGCAGCTATGACAGGGGCCAGAACACTGAAGCTTTCTTT. The encoded protein is CASSYDRGQNTEAFF. The J gene is TRBJ1-1, the V gene TRBV7-9; TRBD1 agrees at 8 bases. The germline CDR1 and CDR2 sequences are SEHNR and FQNEAQ (reference sequence). Trimming at V came to 4 bases and at J to 1 base, leaving 5 bases not matched to a gene. The CDR3 is 15 amino acids.